The TCR beta chain under discussion was sequenced for a study of T cell clones after liver transplantation. Looking at the study overall: Timepoints were pre-transplant, pre-withdrawal, and after withdrawal was completed or failed.

TCRdb's table, derived via immunoSEQ multiplex PCR, lists solely in-frame clones and lacks some. This table has some 120,000 clones, over 75% appearing once. The CDR3 consists of 14 residues. Trimming took 3 bases from V and 0 from J, leaving 8 bases between them. The germline V gene has CDR1 LGHNT and CDR2 FRNRAP. The clonotype comes from a human patient who received a liver transplant. The T cells may partly be graft donor cells. This sample comprised CD4+ T cells from blood, obtained 12 months after liver transplant. This chain links TRBV12-5 with TRBJ1-1, with D possibly being TRBD1 (5 bases). The CDR3 coding sequence is TGTGCTAGTGGTTTCCAGGGAATGAACACTGAAGCTTTCTTT. Translated: CASGFQGMNTEAFF.